The 22 T cell receptor beta chains reported below all come from one sample, sequenced in a study of immune cell composition in non-small cell lung cancer. The protocol was immunoSEQ multiplex PCR, while the TCRdb copy is restricted to in-frame clones and leaves out a portion. The data show some 2,300 clones, with roughly 78% seen just once and about 8.9% held by the top ten. Sequencing was performed on lung tumor tissue. All receptors come from a human donor with non-small cell lung cancer.

A few counts support this clone. The gene calls are TRBV2 and TRBJ2-7; no clear D gene. Germline loops: CDR1 SNHLY, CDR2 FYNNEI. The germline V and J ends were trimmed by 3 bases and 2 bases, with 14 bases remaining between them. The CDR3 extends over 15 amino acids. The CDR3: CASSEESLFPYEQYF. The CDR3 region has the DNA TGTGCCAGCAGTGAGGAGAGTCTGTTCCCCTACGAGCAGTACTTC.

This clone qualifies as large. J is TRBJ2-1 and V is TRBV5-1; 11 bases map to TRBD2. Germline values: CDR1 SGHRS, CDR2 YFSETQ. There are 18 residues in the CDR3. J gave up 0 bases and V 5 bases, and 10 bases lay outside the gene matches. The CDR3 loop is CASSYELAGASSYNEQFF. The CDR3 DNA reads as TGCGCCAGCAGTTATGAACTAGCGGGAGCGAGCTCCTACAATGAGCAGTTCTTC.

This chain links TRBV7-2 with TRBJ2-7, with 7 bases matching TRBD1. The CDR3 extends over 14 amino acids. V shed 4 bases, J shed 2 bases, and the junction held 5 bases outside the gene matches. The germline V gene has CDR1 SGHTA and CDR2 FQGNSA. The CDR3 is CASSYSDRTYEQYF. The CDR3 DNA reads as TGTGCCAGCAGCTACTCGGACAGGACCTACGAGCAGTACTTC.

This clone was counted between two and nine times. The CDR3 here is CASSGTDQETQYF. In DNA, the CDR3 is TGTGCCAGCAGTGGGACAGATCAAGAGACCCAGTACTTC. This chain uses TRBV5-5 with TRBJ2-5; TRBD1 agrees at 7 bases. The V segment lost 5 bases and the J segment 2 bases; nucleotides outside the gene matches: 3. The germline V gene encodes CDR1 SGHKS and CDR2 YYEKEE (reference sequence). CDR3 size: 13 residues. The variable domain in full, completed from reference TRBV5-5 and TRBJ2-5, reads DAGVTQSPTHLIKTRGQQVTLRCSPISGHKSVSWYQQVLGQGPQFIFQYYEKEERGRGNFPDRFSARQFPNYSSELNVNALLLGDSALYLCASSGTDQETQYFGPGTRLLVL.

This clone has just a few counts. The gene calls are TRBV6-6 and TRBJ1-4; D not certain. Looked up from germline, CDR1 is MNHNY and CDR2 is SVGAGI (reference sequence). The V gene lost 6 bases and the J gene lost 0 bases, with 11 bases spanning the gap. The CDR3 loop spans 15 amino acids. In DNA form, the CDR3 reads TGTGCCAGCAGAAAACTAGTTGCAACTAATGAAAAACTGTTTTTT. It encodes CASRKLVATNEKLFF.

The CDR3 sequence is CASSLVAENQPQHF. In DNA, the CDR3 is TGTGCCAGCAGCTTAGTGGCGGAGAATCAGCCCCAGCATTTT. The chain combines TRBV7-2 with TRBJ1-5; D unresolved. The ends were cut back, 1 base at V and 4 bases at J, with 8 bases in the middle. Looked up from germline, CDR1 is SGHTA and CDR2 is FQGNSA. The CDR3 covers 14 residues.

This clone turned up a few times. The chain is built from TRBV19 and TRBJ1-5; 8 nucleotides line up with TRBD1. Germline trimming cut 3 bases from V and 4 bases from J; bases unmatched to any gene: 5. CDR3 length: 15 amino acids. Germline CDR1 LNHDA, CDR2 SQIVND (reference sequence). The CDR3 region has the DNA TGTGCCAGTAGTATCTCGAGGACAGGGAATCAGCCCCAGCATTTT. It is translated as CASSISRTGNQPQHF. The entire variable domain, with the rest obtained from reference TRBV19 and TRBJ1-5, is as follows: DGGITQSPKYLFRKEGQNVTLSCEQNLNHDAMYWYRQDPGQGLRLIYYSQIVNDFQKGDIAEGYSVSREKKESFPLTVTSAQKNPTAFYLCASSISRTGNQPQHFGDGTRLSIL.

The chain has TRBV15 and TRBJ2-2, with no clear D. Germline-derived CDR1 and CDR2 are LNHNV and YYDKDF (reference sequence). The CDR3 runs to 16 residues. Trimming shortened V by 1 base and J by 0 bases, and 9 bases separated the two germline ends. This CDR3 is CATSRGHTTNTGELFF. Written as DNA, the CDR3 is TGTGCCACCAGCAGAGGGCATACGACGAACACCGGGGAGCTGTTTTTT.

The gene calls are TRBV21-1 and TRBJ2-7; the DNA was not compared with TRBD2, the D call given in the table. TRBV21-1 has pseudogene status. The CDR3 has 12 residues. The CDR3 here is CASSGSFYEQYF. In nucleotides, the CDR3 is TGTGCCAGCAGCGGGAGCTTTTACGAGCAGTACTTC.

The chain has TRBV7-8 and TRBJ1-5; TRBD1 might be the D (5 bases). Trimming removed 5 bases at V and 7 bases at J, with 12 bases between. The CDR3 runs to 13 residues. CDR1 and CDR2 from the germline V gene are SGHVS and FQNEAQ. CDR3 residues: CASSVREAQPQHF. CDR3 in DNA: TGTGCCAGCAGCGTCAGGGAGGCGCAGCCCCAGCATTTT.

The rearrangement uses TRBV6-1 and TRBJ2-1; 11 bases map to TRBD1. After removal of 4 bases from V and 8 bases from J, the junction contained 10 bases not matched to a gene. CDR1 is MNHNS and CDR2 is SASEGT in the germline V gene. This CDR3 is built from 16 residues. The CDR3 DNA follows: TGTGCCAGCAGTGGGATTGGACAGGGGGCGTTGTATGAGCAGTTCTTC. Translation: CASSGIGQGALYEQFF.

The chain recombines TRBV11-2 with TRBJ1-1, with TRBD1 matching 9 bases. The CDR3 is 14 residues long. V dropped 8 bases and J dropped 0; count of bases not matched to a gene: 4. Germline CDR1 reads SGHAT; CDR2 reads FQNNGV. CDR3 amino acids: CASAWDRVNTEAFF. The CDR3 nucleotides are TGTGCCAGCGCCTGGGACAGGGTGAACACTGAAGCTTTCTTT.

V usage is TRBV28 and J usage is TRBJ2-2; 12 positions match TRBD2. Germline CDR1 is MDHEN and CDR2 is SYDVKM. Unmatched junction bases numbered 12, after V lost 5 bases and J lost 5 bases. The CDR3 sequence is 18 residues long. This chain's CDR3 is CASSLSPRLAGVTGELFF. CDR3 bases: TGTGCCAGCAGTCTTTCCCCTCGACTAGCGGGAGTAACCGGGGAGCTGTTTTTT.

DNA for the CDR3: TGTGCCAGCAGCTTGGGGGGCTGGGCGGGAGGGCCAGGTGAGCAGTTCTTC. Translation gives CASSLGGWAGGPGEQFF. The V call is TRBV5-4, the J call TRBJ2-1; 9 nucleotides match TRBD2. The CDR3 length is 17 residues. Per the germline V gene, CDR1 is SGHNT and CDR2 is YYREEE (reference sequence). J gave up 9 bases and V 0 bases, and 13 bases lay outside the gene matches. The full variable domain, completed using reference TRBV5-4 and TRBJ2-1, is ETGVTQSPTHLIKTRGQQVTLRCSSQSGHNTVSWYQQALGQGPQFIFQYYREEENGRGNFPPRFSGLQFPNYSSELNVNALELDDSALYLCASSLGGWAGGPGEQFFGPGTRLTVL.

This chain uses TRBV30 with TRBJ1-2, with 7 bases aligning to TRBD1. CDR1 and CDR2 (germline): GTSNPN, SVGIG (reference sequence). The V gene end was trimmed by 6 bases and the J gene end by 5 bases; junction bases not matched to a gene: 18. The CDR3 is 16 residues long. This CDR3 is CACFSRAGGNFYGYTF. CDR3 in DNA: TGTGCCTGCTTTAGCCGGGCAGGGGGTAACTTTTATGGCTACACCTTC.

The chain uses TRBV7-2 and TRBJ2-7, with 12 bases identical to TRBD1. Germline V CDR1 and CDR2: SGHTA, FQGNSA. V shed 3 bases, J shed 5 bases, and the junction held 8 bases outside the gene matches. The CDR3 is made up of 16 amino acids. CDR3 loop: CASSFSSGTGGDEQYF. The CDR3 DNA reads as TGTGCCAGCAGCTTCTCCTCCGGGACAGGGGGCGACGAGCAGTACTTC.

V usage is TRBV27 and J usage is TRBJ2-6; TRBD1 is a possible D gene (5 bases). The ends were cut back, 4 bases at V and 3 bases at J, with 13 bases in the middle. The CDR3 length is 16 residues. Germline CDR1 is MNHEY and CDR2 is SMNVEV (reference sequence). The CDR3 here is CASSSLRVIGANVLTF. The CDR3 DNA is TGTGCCAGCAGTTCACTCAGGGTAATTGGGGCCAACGTCCTGACTTTC. Based on the CDR3 plus reference TRBV27 and TRBJ2-6, the full variable domain is EAQVTQNPRYLITVTGKKLTVTCSQNMNHEYMSWYRQDPGLGLRQIYYSMNVEVTDKGDVPEGYKVSRKEKRNFPLILESPSPNQTSLYFCASSSLRVIGANVLTFGAGSRLTVL.

The chain combines TRBV6-1 with TRBJ2-3, with 7 positions matching TRBD2. CDR1 MNHNS and CDR2 SASEGT come from the germline V gene. Losses at the gene ends were 11 bases for V and 5 bases for J; bases not matched to a gene: 10. The CDR3 consists of 13 residues. The CDR3 DNA reads TGTGCCGGAGCGGGGCAGAGGGTAGATACGCAGTATTTT. It encodes CAGAGQRVDTQYF.

This clone was recorded once. The CDR3 here is CAGTPAGVNNEQFF. DNA for the CDR3: TGTGCCGGTACGCCAGCGGGAGTAAATAATGAGCAGTTCTTC. V and J are TRBV30 and TRBJ2-1; 8 nucleotides line up with TRBD2. J gave up 7 bases and V 8 bases, and 13 bases lay outside the gene matches. CDR1 and CDR2 from the germline V gene are GTSNPN and SVGIG (reference sequence). This CDR3 comprises 14 residues.

This chain links TRBV7-2 with TRBJ2-5, with a weak D call TRBD1 (6 bases). The DNA end favors TRBJ2-7, so the J call may be wrong. CDR3 size: 13 residues. The V gene's germline CDR1 is SGHTA and CDR2 FQGNSA. CDR3 loop: CASSSGAPYEQYF. Written as DNA, the CDR3 is TGTGCCAGCAGTTCAGGGGCCCCCTACGAGCAGTACTTC.

The V and J genes are TRBV18 and TRBJ2-7; D might be TRBD2 (6 bases). This CDR3 has 14 residues. Trimming pared 4 bases from V and 3 bases from J, leaving 13 bases between. Germline CDR1 and CDR2: KGHSH and LQKENI. CDR3 sequence (DNA): TGTGCCAGCTCACTAGCGGTTGAGAGCTACGAGCAGTACTTC. Encoded protein: CASSLAVESYEQYF.

This rearrangement joins TRBV5-1 to TRBJ2-7, with 9 bases identical to TRBD2. V was clipped by 6 bases and J by 4 bases; unmatched bases: 11. The V gene's germline CDR1 is SGHRS and CDR2 YFSETQ. The CDR3 extends over 15 amino acids. The CDR3 DNA reads as TGCGCCAGCAAGGGACCCGCGGGAGGGCCGTACGAGCAGTACTTC. This sequence encodes CASKGPAGGPYEQYF. The full variable domain, rest sourced from reference TRBV5-1 and TRBJ2-7, is KAGVTQTPRYLIKTRGQQVTLSCSPISGHRSVSWYQQTPGQGLQFLFEYFSETQRNKGNFPGRFSGRQFSNSRSEMNVSTLELGDSALYLCASKGPAGGPYEQYFGPGTRLTVT.